This TCR beta chain was profiled in a study of blood T cell repertoires in COVID-19. For the study at large: Spain, Italy and the United States supplied samples that represented acute and convalescent COVID-19.

Only a few counts were recorded for this clone. Repertoires were generated with immunoSEQ multiplex PCR, while TCRdb's copy carries only in-frame clones and drops some. The sample carries fewer than 250,000 clones, 75% to 90% recorded once. Sample: peripheral blood. This TCR derives from a man in his 60s who had recovered from COVID-19.

The CDR3 nucleotides are TGTGCCAGCAGTTTGGGAGGAAGGGACGAGCAGTACTTC. This sequence encodes CASSLGGRDEQYF. The chain uses TRBV28 and TRBJ2-7; D may be TRBD2 (6 bases). V lost 3 bases to trimming and J lost 5 bases, with 11 bases between them. The CDR3 length is 13 residues. From germline, CDR1 is MDHEN and CDR2 SYDVKM.